Below, 9 T cell receptor beta chains from the same sample are listed, as sequenced in a study of blood T cell repertoires in COVID-19. Libraries were prepared by immunoSEQ multiplex PCR; TCRdb keeps only in-frame clonotypes and omits some of them. The sample carries some 36,000 clones, more than 90% recorded once. The sequenced sample consisted of peripheral blood. The receptor source for this set is a man aged 60 to 75 with active or convalescent COVID-19.

The chain couples TRBV28 to TRBJ1-2; 7 bases map to TRBD1. J lost 2 bases, V lost 1 base, and 1 base had no gene match. Germline V lookup: CDR1 MDHEN, CDR2 SYDVKM. The CDR3 totals 14 residues. The CDR3 loop reads CASSLLGGNYGYTF. The CDR3 DNA reads as TGTGCCAGCAGTTTATTAGGGGGCAACTATGGCTACACCTTC.

The chain couples TRBV4-3 to TRBJ2-3; D might be TRBD2 (7 bases). Per germline, CDR1 LGHNA and CDR2 YSLEER. This CDR3 comprises 14 residues. The germline V and J ends were trimmed by 0 bases and 11 bases, with 15 bases remaining between them. CDR3 nucleotides: TGCGCCAGCAGCCAAGAAATAGGGGGGGGTCTGCAGTATTTT. Its protein product is CASSQEIGGGLQYF.

The rearrangement joins TRBV25-1 to TRBJ2-5, with 7 positions matching TRBD2. With 1 base clipped from V and 5 bases from J, the junction kept 4 bases outside the gene matches. Germline-derived CDR1 and CDR2 are MGHDK and SYGVNS. The CDR3 sequence is 14 residues long. Here the CDR3 DNA reads TGTGCCAGCAGTGAATGGGCCGGGGGGGAGACCCAGTACTTC. It translates to CASSEWAGGETQYF.

This sequence joins TRBV15 and TRBJ1-4; D not resolved. V lost 1 base to trimming and J lost 0 bases, with 9 bases between them. The V gene's germline CDR1 is LNHNV and CDR2 YYDKDF (reference sequence). The CDR3 contains 16 residues. CDR3 in DNA: TGTGCCACCAGCAGAGCACACCTTGCAACTAATGAAAAACTGTTTTTT. Translated, it gives CATSRAHLATNEKLFF.

The gene calls are TRBV5-1 and TRBJ2-5, with a possible D match to TRBD2 (6 bases). The V and J ends lost 4 bases and 2 bases respectively, with 18 bases between them. Germline CDR1 SGHRS, CDR2 YFSETQ. CDR3 length: 16 amino acids. The CDR3 DNA reads as TGCGCCAGCAGCCTACGACCGACTAGTCGACAAGAGACCCAGTACTTC. Protein product: CASSLRPTSRQETQYF. Full variable domain (rest looked up from reference TRBV5-1 and TRBJ2-5): KAGVTQTPRYLIKTRGQQVTLSCSPISGHRSVSWYQQTPGQGLQFLFEYFSETQRNKGNFPGRFSGRQFSNSRSEMNVSTLELGDSALYLCASSLRPTSRQETQYFGPGTRLLVL.

The chain employs TRBV11-2 and TRBJ1-1; no clear D gene. Germline CDR1 reads SGHAT; CDR2 reads FQNNGV. The CDR3 has 14 residues. V was pared by 3 bases and J by 5 bases, with 13 bases between. In nucleotides, the CDR3 is TGTGCCAGCAGCTTCGGGGATGAGAGAACTGAAGCTTTCTTT. Translating it yields CASSFGDERTEAFF.

This chain links TRBV11-2 with TRBJ1-6, with TRBD1 identical over 10 bases. CDR3 length: 15 residues. From germline, CDR1 is SGHAT and CDR2 FQNNGV. Losses at the gene ends were 6 bases for V and 9 bases for J; bases not matched to a gene: 8. As DNA, the CDR3 is TGTGCCAGCAGTCTCATGGACAGGGGGGGTTCACCCCTCCACTTT. It encodes CASSLMDRGGSPLHF.

The V and J genes are TRBV11-2 and TRBJ1-2; the D gene is possibly TRBD1 (6 bases). V dropped 0 bases and J dropped 7 bases, with 15 bases sitting between them. In germline, CDR1 is SGHAT, CDR2 FQNNGV. The CDR3 extends over 15 amino acids. As DNA, the CDR3 is TGTGCCAGCAGCTTAGATGTCCTCAGGGGAACTGGCTACACCTTC. Its protein product is CASSLDVLRGTGYTF.

J is TRBJ2-2 and V is TRBV29-1; the match to TRBD2 covers 8 bases. The length of the CDR3 is 16 residues. CDR1 is SQVTM and CDR2 is ANQGSEA in the germline V gene. V lost 4 bases and J lost 3; bases outside the gene matches: 10. CDR3 loop: CSVGGLAGKYTGELFF. In DNA, the CDR3 is TGCAGCGTTGGAGGGCTAGCGGGTAAATACACCGGGGAGCTGTTTTTT.